The 14 T cell receptor beta chains below come from one sample, sequenced in a study of vaccination effects on CD4 cells after COVID-19. Their cognate antigens are unknown. Expansion of antigen-specific CD4+ T cells with viral peptide pools was carried out by the ViraFEST assay before sequencing. Isolating CD4+ T cells followed about 11 days of culture. All study participants received two doses of BNT162b2 or mRNA-1273 vaccine. Profiled with immunoSEQ multiplex PCR; TCRdb holds only in-frame clones, not every one. This table has 15,000 to 20,000 clones, about 80% appearing once. The specimen was CD4+ T cells from PBMCs cultured with HCoV-NL63 spike peptides, collected after COVID-19 vaccination. Source of these receptors: a human donor who received a COVID-19 vaccine.

This clone was observed a single time. The CDR3, as DNA: TGTGCCAGCAGCAAAGCTGCCGACTGCTACTACGAGCAGTACTTC. It codes for CASSKAADCYYEQYF. The chain links TRBV21-1 to TRBJ2-7; TRBD2, the table's D call, was not compared with the DNA. TRBV21-1 is an annotated pseudogene. There are 15 residues in the CDR3.

The chain recombines TRBV28 with TRBJ1-2; unclear D gene. Germline CDR1 and CDR2: MDHEN and SYDVKM. V was pared by 1 base and J by 8 bases, with 14 bases between. This CDR3 is 14 amino acids long. The CDR3 reads CASSLLSPKAGYTF. In nucleotides, the CDR3 is TGTGCCAGCAGTTTATTGAGCCCGAAGGCCGGCTACACCTTC.

This clone showed up just a few times. V usage is TRBV10-3 and J usage is TRBJ2-3; weak D call: TRBD2 (6 bases). With 0 bases removed from V and 3 bases from J, the gap between germline ends came to 13 bases. The germline V gene has CDR1 ENHRY and CDR2 SYGVKD. The CDR3 has 16 amino acids. This CDR3 is CAISESRGLRTDTQYF. The CDR3 DNA follows: TGTGCCATCAGTGAGTCGCGAGGACTAAGAACAGATACGCAGTATTTT.

The chain carries TRBV6-1 and TRBJ1-1; the D gene is possibly TRBD1 (5 bases). CDR1 and CDR2 (germline): MNHNS, SASEGT. Deletions cut 2 bases from V and 0 bases from J, with 13 bases between. This CDR3 has 16 residues. The CDR3 region has the DNA TGTGCCAGCAGTGAACAGTACGGGGGATTGAACACTGAAGCTTTCTTT. Amino acid sequence: CASSEQYGGLNTEAFF.

The chain combines TRBV9 with TRBJ2-1; D perhaps matches TRBD2 (6 bases). The germline CDR1 and CDR2 sequences are SGDLS and YYNGEE. This CDR3 is built from 15 residues. Trimming took 3 bases from V and 0 from J, leaving 10 bases between them. The CDR3 nucleotides are TGTGCCAGCAGCGGCGGGGTGGGCTCCTACAATGAGCAGTTCTTC. It encodes CASSGGVGSYNEQFF.

The CDR3 DNA sequence: TGTGCCTGGAGTGTTTGGGACAGGCACACAGATACGCAGTATTTT. As protein: CAWSVWDRHTDTQYF. The chain couples TRBV30 to TRBJ2-3; 8 nucleotides line up with TRBD1. The CDR3 extends over 15 amino acids. Germline V gives CDR1 GTSNPN, CDR2 SVGIG (reference sequence). The V segment lost 0 bases and the J segment 2 bases; nucleotides outside the gene matches: 4.

V usage is TRBV30 and J usage is TRBJ1-1, with a weak D call TRBD1 (5 bases). Germline-derived CDR1 and CDR2 are GTSNPN and SVGIG (reference sequence). Between the trimmed V and J ends, which lost 6 bases and 1 base, there was a span of 21 bases. The CDR3 loop spans 16 amino acids. The DNA of the CDR3 is TGTGCCTGCAACTCCCTGGGACCAAACCCGAACACTGAAGCTTTCTTT. Its protein product is CACNSLGPNPNTEAFF.

The rearrangement joins TRBV20-1 to TRBJ1-1; unclear D gene. From germline, CDR1 is DFQATT and CDR2 SNEGSKA (reference sequence). The CDR3 runs to 11 residues. For the CDR3, the DNA is TGCAGCCAGGAAGCGACCACTGAAGCTTTCTTT. Translating it yields CSQEATTEAFF.

The chain recombines TRBV19 with TRBJ2-7, with 9 bases identical to TRBD1. The V gene's germline CDR1 is LNHDA and CDR2 SQIVND (reference sequence). CDR3 size: 16 residues. The V gene end was trimmed by 4 bases and the J gene end by 2 bases; junction bases not matched to a gene: 9. CDR3 in amino acids: CASSRSGQGSTYEQYF. The CDR3 DNA follows: TGTGCCAGTAGTAGATCAGGACAGGGGAGCACCTACGAGCAGTACTTC.

The rearrangement uses TRBV6-2 or TRBV6-3 and TRBJ2-2; D is undetermined. CDR1 and CDR2 from the germline V gene are MNHEY and SVGEGT. Trimming cost V 5 bases and J 3 bases, with 16 bases left between them. CDR3 length equals 16 residues. The CDR3 DNA reads as TGTGCCAGCAGTCCCGGACCAGTCTTTTACACCGGGGAGCTGTTTTTT. Translated, it gives CASSPGPVFYTGELFF.

The chain combines TRBV9 with TRBJ1-1, with D possibly being TRBD1 (5 bases). Trimming cost V 6 bases and J 0 bases, with 9 bases left between them. CDR1 and CDR2 from the germline V gene are SGDLS and YYNGEE. The CDR3 covers 13 residues. CDR3 sequence: CASMGGMNTEAFF. In DNA, the CDR3 is TGTGCCAGCATGGGGGGAATGAACACTGAAGCTTTCTTT. Complete variable domain (other parts from reference TRBV9 and TRBJ1-1): DSGVTQTPKHLITATGQRVTLRCSPRSGDLSVYWYQQSLDQGLQFLIQYYNGEERAKGNILERFSAQQFPDLHSELNLSSLELGDSALYFCASMGGMNTEAFFGQGTRLTVV.

The chain links TRBV6-5 to TRBJ2-3, with D perhaps given as TRBD1 or TRBD2 (6 bases each). V lost 0 bases and J lost 5, with 12 bases in between. This CDR3 is 15 amino acids long. Germline lookup yields CDR1 MNHEY and CDR2 SVGAGI. As DNA, the CDR3 is TGTGCCAGCAGTTACTCGGAGGGGGTTGGAGATACGCAGTATTTT. Translation gives CASSYSEGVGDTQYF.

The J gene is TRBJ1-2, the V gene TRBV7-2; no clear D. Trimming left V 5 bases short and J 4 bases short, with 11 bases between. The CDR3 is 13 residues long. Germline V gene lookup returns CDR1 SGHTA and CDR2 FQGNSA. The CDR3 sequence: CASSLGQVYGYTF. DNA for the CDR3: TGTGCCAGCAGCCTAGGCCAGGTCTATGGCTACACCTTC.

The genes are TRBV5-1 and TRBJ1-2; D gene ambiguous. Trimming pared 4 bases from V and 8 bases from J, leaving 12 bases between. In germline, CDR1 is SGHRS, CDR2 YFSETQ. CDR3 size: 12 residues. The CDR3 here is CASSDGPGGYTF. The CDR3, as DNA: TGCGCCAGCAGCGATGGCCCGGGGGGCTACACCTTC.